A selection of T cell receptor beta chains follows, all from one sample in a study of T-cell memory formation after mild COVID-19. TCRdb redid the calling of the 5' RACE reads with MiXCR, one entry per CDR3 protein. The sample contains under 70,000 distinct CDR3 sequences, roughly 9.9% of which appear only once. Sequenced sample: PBMCs or a T cell subset sorted from them (not recorded which). These receptors all stem from a young man who had mild COVID-19 (a few samples of this study predate the infection). Cell type and time point are not known. The CDR3 runs from the conserved cysteine through the conserved F or W. The D gene is left open where the match is weak. Some rows mark clone size as missing; the rest say once, few, many or name a class of expanded clone.

abundance,d_gene,j_gene,v_gene,CDR3nt,CDR3aa
few,TRBD2,TRBJ2-1,TRBV24-1,TGTGCCACCAGTGATGGGACTAGCGGACACAATGAGCAGTTCTTC,CATSDGTSGHNEQFF
.,.,TRBJ2-3,TRBV9,TGTGCCAGCAGCGTAGGAGTGCTGGCAGATACGCAGTATTTT,CASSVGVLADTQYF
.,.,TRBJ2-2,TRBV18,TGTGCCAGCTCACCAGGCCCCGGCTTTTCAAACACCGGGGAGCTGTTTTTT,CASSPGPGFSNTGELFF
.,TRBD1,TRBJ2-7,TRBV18,TGTGCCAGCTCCTCCGGGACAGGGCCCTACGAGCAGTACTTC,CASSSGTGPYEQYF
.,.,TRBJ2-6,TRBV5-1,TGCGCCAGCAGCGGAGGACAGATCCACCCTCCTGGGGCCAACGTCCTGACTTTC,CASSGGQIHPPGANVLTF
.,.,TRBJ2-5,TRBV11-3,TGTGCCAGCAGCCCACATAACGAGGAGACCCAGTACTTC,CASSPHNEETQYF
.,TRBD2,TRBJ2-1,TRBV7-8,TGTGCCAGCAGCTTAGGCGGGGGGGCGTACGATGAGCAGTTCTTC,CASSLGGGAYDEQFF
few,TRBD1,TRBJ1-4,TRBV4-3,TGCGCCAGCAGCAAAGGACAGGGTAACGATAAACTGTTTTTT,CASSKGQGNDKLFF
few,.,TRBJ1-5,TRBV6-6,TGTGCCAGCACCCCTTGGGCCGCTAGCAATCAGCCCCAGCATTTT,CASTPWAASNQPQHF
few,.,TRBJ1-1,TRBV19,TGTGCCAGCCTAACGGGGCCGAACACTGAAGCTTTCTTT,CASLTGPNTEAFF
.,.,TRBJ2-5,TRBV9,TGTGCCAGCAGCGCCTTCGGGCTACAGGGCGGAGAGACCCAGTACTTC,CASSAFGLQGGETQYF
.,TRBD2,TRBJ2-1,TRBV7-9,TGTGCCAGCAGCTCGGGACTAGCGGGGTCCCATGAGCAGTTCTTC,CASSSGLAGSHEQFF
many,.,TRBJ2-1,TRBV12-3/TRBV12-4,TGTGCCAGCAGTTCCCTTCCGGCGGGCCACAATGAGCAGTTCTTC,CASSSLPAGHNEQFF
.,.,TRBJ2-3,TRBV11-3,TGTGCCAGCAGCTCCGAAATGGGGCATACGCAGTATTTT,CASSSEMGHTQYF
many,TRBD1,TRBJ2-5,TRBV5-1,TGCGCCAGCAGCCCCCTGACAGGGGGGTTGGAGACCCAGTACTTC,CASSPLTGGLETQYF
.,TRBD2,TRBJ2-2,TRBV20-1,TGCAGTGCTTATAGCGGGGGGCTGGGCACCGGGGAGCTGTTTTTT,CSAYSGGLGTGELFF
few,.,TRBJ1-2,TRBV19,TGTGCCAGTAGTATCTTCGGGTCAGGGATCTATGGCTACACCTTC,CASSIFGSGIYGYTF
many,.,TRBJ2-7,TRBV7-2,TGTGCCAGCAGCTTAGGGGGGGCCTCCTACGAGCAGTACTTC,CASSLGGASYEQYF
many,TRBD1,TRBJ2-7,TRBV19,TGTGCCAGTGCCAATGTCGGGACAGATTACTACGAGCAGTACTTC,CASANVGTDYYEQYF
.,.,TRBJ1-2,TRBV6-2/TRBV6-3,TGTGCCAGCAGCCCCGGGGGGTCCTATGGCTACACCTTC,CASSPGGSYGYTF
many,.,TRBJ2-3,TRBV27,TGTGCCAGCAGGATGGGCAGGAGGACAGATACGCAGTATTTT,CASRMGRRTDTQYF
.,TRBD1,TRBJ2-7,TRBV12-3/TRBV12-4,TGTGCCAGCAGTACAGCAGGGGGCATCTACGAGCAGTACTTC,CASSTAGGIYEQYF
few,.,TRBJ2-3,TRBV6-5,TGTGCCAGCTCGCGAGCGCCCCGCACAGATACGCAGTATTTT,CASSRAPRTDTQYF
few,.,TRBJ1-6,TRBV4-3,TGCGCCAGCAGCCAAGTTCTGGGGCAGAATTCACCCCTCCACTTT,CASSQVLGQNSPLHF
.,.,TRBJ1-1,TRBV7-2,TGTGCCAGCAGCTCTGGAGTTGGTCTGGTAGCTTTCTTT,CASSSGVGLVAFF
.,.,TRBJ1-4,TRBV24-1,TGTGCCACCAGTGATTCGCGCGGCGGTGCAGGGGCGGGATCGAATGAAAAACTGTTTTTT,CATSDSRGGAGAGSNEKLFF
few,.,TRBJ1-5,TRBV4-1,TGCGCCAGCAGCCAAGATCCAAAGGGAGGGGTTCGTCAGCCCCAGCATTTT,CASSQDPKGGVRQPQHF